A selection of T cell receptor beta chains follows, all from one sample in a study of T cell responses to AZD1222 COVID-19 vaccine. Measured with immunoSEQ multiplex PCR; TCRdb has only the in-frame clones, and not every one. The top ten hold about 2.1% of the sample, which has about 180,000 clones, 80% to 95% seen once. The input for sequencing was peripheral blood, taken 28 days after the second AZD1222 dose. Receptors were obtained from an adult who received the AZD1222 COVID-19 vaccine. CDR3s include the opening cysteine and the closing phenylalanine or tryptophan. Each record gives: V gene, clone size, D gene, CDR3 length, J gene, CDR3 protein, CDR3 DNA. The D gene is left open where the match is weak. The size of a clone is reported for some rows only, either as once, few or many, or as a class for expanded clones.

TRBV5-8	NA	NA	15	TRBJ1-5	CASSLEAGAGQPQHF	TGTGCCAGCAGCCTGGAGGCGGGGGCGGGTCAGCCCCAGCATTTT
TRBV9	NA	NA	13	TRBJ1-5	CASSRLSNQPQHF	TGTGCCAGCAGCCGATTGAGCAATCAGCCCCAGCATTTT
TRBV7-9	NA	NA	15	TRBJ2-7	CASSLTGVGFYEQYF	TGTGCCAGCAGCTTAACGGGAGTAGGTTTCTACGAGCAGTACTTC
TRBV13	NA	NA	13	TRBJ2-3	CASSFDLGSWEYF	TGTGCCAGCAGCTTTGATCTGGGGAGTTGGGAGTATTTT
TRBV4-1	many	NA	13	TRBJ2-2	CASSQVGTGELFF	TGCGCCAGCAGCCAAGTCGGGACCGGGGAGCTGTTTTTT
TRBV3-1/TRBV3-2	NA	NA	14	TRBJ2-7	CASSQDGSTYEQYF	TGTGCCAGCAGCCAAGACGGGAGTACCTACGAGCAGTACTTC
TRBV11-2	NA	TRBD2	19	TRBJ2-1	CASSSLLRTSGSSYNEQFF	TGTGCCAGCAGCTCCCTTCTTAGGACTAGCGGGAGCTCCTACAATGAGCAGTTCTTC
TRBV3-1/TRBV3-2	NA	NA	14	TRBJ2-2	CASSRTGVTGELFF	TGTGCCAGCAGCCGGACTGGGGTTACCGGGGAGCTGTTTTTT
TRBV4-1	NA	TRBD2	18	TRBJ2-7	CASSRGLAGGTLSYEQYF	TGCGCCAGCAGCCGGGGACTAGCGGGAGGCACCCTCTCCTACGAGCAGTACTTC
TRBV9	NA	TRBD2	17	TRBJ2-3	CASSVESSGRYTDTQYF	TGTGCCAGCAGCGTAGAAAGTAGCGGGAGGTATACAGATACGCAGTATTTT
TRBV7-9	NA	NA	16	TRBJ2-7	CASSPQPGLDGYEQYF	TGTGCCAGCAGCCCCCAGCCGGGACTCGACGGCTACGAGCAGTACTTC
TRBV2	NA	TRBD2	14	TRBJ2-2	CASSTSGGTGELFF	TGTGCCAGCTCGACTAGCGGAGGTACCGGGGAGCTGTTTTTT
TRBV10-3	NA	NA	13	TRBJ2-7	CAIAAEPSYEQYF	TGTGCCATCGCAGCGGAACCCTCCTACGAGCAGTACTTC
TRBV4-1	NA	TRBD1	16	TRBJ1-2	CASSPQVGTGNYGYTF	TGCGCCAGCAGCCCCCAAGTAGGGACAGGGAACTATGGCTACACCTTC
TRBV28	NA	NA	15	TRBJ1-2	CASSLQGPAGYGYTF	TGTGCCAGCAGTCTTCAGGGGCCAGCTGGCTATGGCTACACCTTC
TRBV29-1	NA	NA	11	TRBJ1-5	CSVGQNQPQHF	TGCAGCGTAGGACAAAATCAGCCCCAGCATTTT